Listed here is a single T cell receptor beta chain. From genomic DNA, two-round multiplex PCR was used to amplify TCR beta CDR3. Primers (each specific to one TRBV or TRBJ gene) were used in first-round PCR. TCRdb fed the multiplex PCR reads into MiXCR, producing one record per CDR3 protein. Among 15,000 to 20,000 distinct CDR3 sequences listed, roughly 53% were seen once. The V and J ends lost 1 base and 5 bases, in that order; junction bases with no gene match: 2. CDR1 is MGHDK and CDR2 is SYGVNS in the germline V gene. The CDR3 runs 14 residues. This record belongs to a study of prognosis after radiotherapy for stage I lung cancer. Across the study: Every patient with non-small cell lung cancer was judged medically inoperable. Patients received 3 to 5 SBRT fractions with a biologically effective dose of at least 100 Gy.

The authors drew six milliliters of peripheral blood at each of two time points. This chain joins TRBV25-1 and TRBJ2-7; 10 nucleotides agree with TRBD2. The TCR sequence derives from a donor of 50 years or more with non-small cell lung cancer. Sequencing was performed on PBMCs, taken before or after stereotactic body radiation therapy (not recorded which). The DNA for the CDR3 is TGTGCCAGCAGTGAATCAGCGGGAGGGGACGAGCAGTACTTC. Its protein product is CASSESAGGDEQYF.